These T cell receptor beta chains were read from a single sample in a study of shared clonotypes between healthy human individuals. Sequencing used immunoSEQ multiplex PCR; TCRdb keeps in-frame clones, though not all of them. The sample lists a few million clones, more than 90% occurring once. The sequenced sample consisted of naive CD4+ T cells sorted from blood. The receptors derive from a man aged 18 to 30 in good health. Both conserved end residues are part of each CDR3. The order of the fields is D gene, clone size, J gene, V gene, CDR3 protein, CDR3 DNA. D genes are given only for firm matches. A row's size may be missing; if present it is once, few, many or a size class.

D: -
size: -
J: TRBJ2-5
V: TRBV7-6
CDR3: CASSPGPIRETQYF
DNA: TGTGCCAGCAGCCCCGGCCCAATTAGGGAGACCCAGTACTTC

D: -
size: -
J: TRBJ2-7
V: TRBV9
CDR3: CASSGSPLSYEQYF
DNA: TGTGCCAGCAGCGGATCCCCTCTCTCCTACGAGCAGTACTTC

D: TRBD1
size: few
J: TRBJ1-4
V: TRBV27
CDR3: CASTRQGGEKLFF
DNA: TGTGCCAGCACCCGACAGGGCGGAGAAAAACTGTTTTTT

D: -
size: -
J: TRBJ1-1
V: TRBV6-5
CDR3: CASSSQGRGHTEAFF
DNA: TGTGCCAGCAGTTCCCAGGGGAGAGGGCACACTGAAGCTTTCTTT

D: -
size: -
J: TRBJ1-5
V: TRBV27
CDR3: CASSFLEGQPQHF
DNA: TGTGCCAGCAGTTTTTTGGAGGGGCAGCCCCAGCATTTT

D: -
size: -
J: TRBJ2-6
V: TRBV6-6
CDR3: CASIQGSGANVLTF
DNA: TGTGCCAGCATTCAGGGCTCTGGGGCCAACGTCCTGACTTTC

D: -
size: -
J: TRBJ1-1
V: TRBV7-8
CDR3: CASSPTRNTEAFF
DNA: TGTGCCAGCAGCCCAACACGGAACACTGAAGCTTTCTTT

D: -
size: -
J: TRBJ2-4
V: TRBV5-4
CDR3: CASSVDLGRAKNIQYF
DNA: TGTGCCAGCAGCGTCGACTTAGGCCGGGCCAAAAACATTCAGTACTTC

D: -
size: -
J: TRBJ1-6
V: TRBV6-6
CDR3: CASSLLVRYALHF
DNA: TGTGCCAGCAGTTTACTCGTTAGGTATGCCCTCCACTTT

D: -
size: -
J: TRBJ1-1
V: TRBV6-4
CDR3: CASSDGVRGSEAFF
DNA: TGTGCCAGCAGTGACGGCGTCAGGGGCTCTGAAGCTTTCTTT

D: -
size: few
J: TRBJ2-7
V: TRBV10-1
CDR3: CASSSVGGEQYF
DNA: TGCGCCAGCAGTAGCGTCGGAGGCGAGCAGTACTTC

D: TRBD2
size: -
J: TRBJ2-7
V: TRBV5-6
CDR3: CASSRGRAPYEQYF
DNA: TGTGCCAGCAGCCGCGGGAGGGCTCCCTACGAGCAGTACTTC

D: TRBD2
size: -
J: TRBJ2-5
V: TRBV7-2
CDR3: CASSFGLAGFGETQYF
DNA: TGTGCCAGCAGCTTTGGACTAGCGGGATTTGGAGAGACCCAGTACTTC

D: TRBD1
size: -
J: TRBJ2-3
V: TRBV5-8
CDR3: CASPRDRGTDTQYF
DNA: TGTGCCAGTCCCCGGGACAGGGGAACAGATACGCAGTATTTT

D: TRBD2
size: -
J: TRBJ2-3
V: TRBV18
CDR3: CASSRLAGGLGTQYF
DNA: TGTGCCAGCTCAAGACTAGCGGGGGGGCTCGGTACGCAGTATTTT

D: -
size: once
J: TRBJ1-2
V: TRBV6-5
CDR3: CASSQAGNYGYTF
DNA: TGTGCCAGCAGTCAGGCAGGGAACTATGGCTACACCTTC

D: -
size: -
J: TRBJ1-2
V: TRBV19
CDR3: CASRPAGGNYGYTF
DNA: TGTGCCAGTAGGCCCGCAGGAGGAAACTATGGCTACACCTTC

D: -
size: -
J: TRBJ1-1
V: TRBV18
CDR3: CASSTLQFDGEAFF
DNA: TGTGCCAGCTCAACACTGCAATTCGACGGTGAAGCTTTCTTT

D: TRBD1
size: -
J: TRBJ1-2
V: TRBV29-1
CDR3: CSAWDRGGYTF
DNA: TGCAGCGCTTGGGACAGGGGTGGCTACACCTTC

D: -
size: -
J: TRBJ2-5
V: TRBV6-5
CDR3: CASRLQLAQEETQYF
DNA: TGTGCCAGCAGGCTACAACTAGCACAGGAAGAGACCCAGTACTTC

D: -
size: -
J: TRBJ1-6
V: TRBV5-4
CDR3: CASRGNPSSYNSPLHF
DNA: TGTGCCAGCAGGGGGAACCCCAGCTCCTATAATTCACCCCTCCACTTT

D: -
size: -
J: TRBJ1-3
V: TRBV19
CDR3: CASSPRLSSGNTIYF
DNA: TGTGCCAGTAGTCCTCGTCTGTCCTCTGGAAACACCATATATTTT

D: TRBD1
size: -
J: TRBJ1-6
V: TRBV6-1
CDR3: CASSDAGTGITPLHF
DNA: TGTGCCAGCAGTGATGCCGGGACAGGAATCACACCCCTCCACTTT

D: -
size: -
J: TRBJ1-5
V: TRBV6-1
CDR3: CASSGARVGNQPQHF
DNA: TGTGCCAGCAGTGGAGCCCGGGTCGGCAATCAGCCCCAGCATTTT

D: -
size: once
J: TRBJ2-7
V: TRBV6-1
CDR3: CASSGRRGGEQYF
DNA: TGTGCCAGCAGTGGCCGCAGGGGAGGCGAGCAGTACTTC

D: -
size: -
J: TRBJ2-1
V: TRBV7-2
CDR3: CASSSSLAERYNEQFF
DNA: TGTGCCAGCAGCTCGTCCTTAGCGGAGAGATACAATGAGCAGTTCTTC

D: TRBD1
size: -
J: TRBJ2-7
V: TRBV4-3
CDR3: CASSQDWTGAYEQYF
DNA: TGCGCCAGCAGCCAAGATTGGACAGGGGCCTACGAGCAGTACTTC

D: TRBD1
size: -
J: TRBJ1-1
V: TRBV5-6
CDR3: CASSLDRDLEAFF
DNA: TGTGCCAGCAGCCTAGACAGGGACCTTGAAGCTTTCTTT

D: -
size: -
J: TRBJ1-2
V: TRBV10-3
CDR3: CAISAGGPSFYGYTF
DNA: TGTGCCATCAGTGCGGGGGGCCCCTCCTTCTATGGCTACACCTTC

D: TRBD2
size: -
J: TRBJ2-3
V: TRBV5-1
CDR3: CASSSRLAGGQRVTDTQYF
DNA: TGCGCCAGCAGCTCCCGACTAGCGGGGGGCCAACGGGTAACAGATACGCAGTATTTT

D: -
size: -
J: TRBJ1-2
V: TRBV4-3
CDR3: CASSQDKGRTYGYTF
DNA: TGCGCCAGCAGCCAAGATAAGGGGCGAACCTATGGCTACACCTTC

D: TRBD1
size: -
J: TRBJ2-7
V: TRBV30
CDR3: CAWTGTGRPYEQYF
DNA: TGTGCCTGGACCGGGACAGGGCGCCCCTACGAGCAGTACTTC

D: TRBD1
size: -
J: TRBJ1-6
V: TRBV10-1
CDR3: CASSQGVSPLHF
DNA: TGCGCCAGCAGTCAGGGGGTATCACCCCTCCACTTT

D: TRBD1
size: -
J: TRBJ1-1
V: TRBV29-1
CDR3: CSAWTGQTEAFF
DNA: TGCAGCGCCTGGACAGGGCAAACTGAAGCTTTCTTT

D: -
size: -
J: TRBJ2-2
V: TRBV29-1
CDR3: CSAYPYLLGNSTGELFF
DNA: TGCAGCGCCTATCCTTATTTACTTGGGAATAGCACCGGGGAGCTGTTTTTT

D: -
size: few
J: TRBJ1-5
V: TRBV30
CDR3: CAWSVSQNNQPQHF
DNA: TGTGCCTGGAGTGTCTCACAGAACAATCAGCCCCAGCATTTT

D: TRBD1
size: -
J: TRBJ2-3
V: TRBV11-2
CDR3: CASSLGQTSTDTQYF
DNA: TGTGCCAGCAGCTTGGGACAGACTAGCACAGATACGCAGTATTTT

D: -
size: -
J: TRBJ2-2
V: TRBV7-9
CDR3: CASSYFGRGAPGELFF
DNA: TGTGCCAGCAGCTACTTCGGCCGGGGGGCACCCGGGGAGCTGTTTTTT

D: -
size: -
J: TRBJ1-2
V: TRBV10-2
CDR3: CASSEGKNYGYTF
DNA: TGCGCCAGCAGTGAAGGGAAAAACTATGGCTACACCTTC

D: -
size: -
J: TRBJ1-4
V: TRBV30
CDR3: CAWSVYVSTNEKLFF
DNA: TGTGCCTGGAGTGTTTACGTTTCAACTAATGAAAAACTGTTTTTT

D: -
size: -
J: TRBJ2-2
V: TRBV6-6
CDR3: CASSFSGARSGELFF
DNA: TGTGCCAGCAGTTTCTCCGGGGCTCGTTCCGGGGAGCTGTTTTTT

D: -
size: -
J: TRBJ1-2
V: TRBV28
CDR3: CASSLVGGRDYTF
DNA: TGTGCCAGCAGTTTAGTCGGGGGTCGGGACTACACCTTC